The 22 T cell receptor beta chains below were found in one sample sequenced in a study of T cells in Graves' hyperthyroidism and ophthalmopathy (dated by TCRdb to between 2018 and 2021). Library generation was performed with multiplex PCR. Sequencing was performed on an Illumina HiSeq 2000. The TCR beta CDR3 regions were amplified from RNA transcripts. The TCR CDR3 was subjected to a first round of RT-PCR using the HTBI primer set and the Qiagen OneStep RT-PCR kit. Starting from the raw public reads, TCRdb applied fastp trimming at Q25, assembled clones with MiXCR and retained in-frame beta chains. Each record represents a unique CDR3 protein, reported with the most common genes and DNA among its rows. This sample is represented by 700,000 to 850,000 distinct CDR3 sequences; roughly a third of them were singletons. Approximately 31% of the sample comes from the top ten. Input material: blood. The origin of the receptors is a woman aged 40 to 55 with Graves' hyperthyroidism.

This clonotype was detected a few times. This rearrangement joins TRBV7-8 to TRBJ2-5; weak D call: TRBD2 (7 bases). This CDR3 spans 16 amino acids. Looked up from germline, CDR1 is SGHVS and CDR2 is FQNEAQ. V lost 2 bases and J lost 4, with 17 bases in between. CDR3 in DNA: TGTGCCAGCAGCTTAAACCCCTGGGGGGGCCGAGAGACCCAGTACTTC. As protein: CASSLNPWGGRETQYF. The complete variable domain, with remaining parts taken from reference TRBV7-8 and TRBJ2-5, reads GAGVSQSPRYKVAKRGQDVALRCDPISGHVSLFWYQQALGQGPEFLTYFQNEAQLDKSGLPSDRFFAERPEGSVSTLKIQRTQQEDSAVYLCASSLNPWGGRETQYFGPGTRLLVL.

The gene calls are TRBV10-2 and TRBJ1-3; D remains unclear. The germline gives CDR1 WSHSY, CDR2 SAAADI. V was shortened by 6 bases and J by 4 bases, with 13 bases between the two germline ends. The CDR3 spans 14 residues. The CDR3 loop reads CASSLEGVGNTIYF. The CDR3 bases are TGCGCCAGCAGCCTCGAGGGTGTCGGAAACACCATATATTTT.

J is TRBJ1-2 and V is TRBV5-6; 9 bases align to TRBD1. CDR3 size: 15 residues. The germline CDR1 and CDR2 sequences are SGHDT and YYEEEE. The V and J ends lost 4 bases and 6 bases, in that order; junction bases with no gene match: 10. CDR3 bases: TGTGCCAGCAGCCGGAACAGGGGGCTAGTAGATGGCTACACCTTC. Translating gives CASSRNRGLVDGYTF.

As regards this clonotype: One end of the junction is discordant with germline, which a read error may explain. V gene TRBV7-9 combines with J gene TRBJ1-1; D unresolved. CDR3 length: 16 residues. Germline lookup yields CDR1 SEHNR and CDR2 FQNEAQ (reference sequence). The CDR3 DNA sequence: TGCGCCAGCAGCCAAGATGATAACAACATGAACACTGAAGCTTTCTTT. Its protein is CASSQDDNNMNTEAFF. Complete variable domain (other parts from reference TRBV7-9 and TRBJ1-1): DTGVSQNPRHKITKRGQNVTFRCDPISEHNRLYWYRQTLGQGPEFLTYFQNEAQLEKSRLLSDRFSAERPKGSFSTLEIQRTEQGDSAMYLCASSQDDNNMNTEAFFGQGTRLTVV.

Note on this clonotype: A read error may produce the germline difference seen at one junction end. The V call is TRBV10-2, the J call TRBJ1-1; D possibly corresponds to TRBD1 (5 bases). Germline values: CDR1 WSHSY, CDR2 SAAADI. The CDR3 has 14 residues. The CDR3: CASSYHRMNTEAFF. DNA for the CDR3: TGTGCCAGCAGTTACCACAGGATGAACACTGAAGCTTTCTTT.

This chain connects TRBV19 to TRBJ2-2; D may correspond to TRBD1 or TRBD2 (5 bases each). V lost 5 bases and J lost 5, with 21 bases in between. Germline assignment: CDR1 LNHDA and CDR2 SQIVND (reference sequence). The CDR3 sequence is 17 residues long. This CDR3 is CASSASMGVRKTGELFF. For the CDR3, the DNA is TGTGCCAGTAGTGCCAGTATGGGGGTTCGGAAGACCGGGGAGCTGTTTTTT.

A few counts support this clonotype. The chain recombines TRBV9 with TRBJ1-6, with D perhaps matching TRBD1 (5 bases). This CDR3 spans 19 amino acids. Germline V gene data show CDR1 as SGDLS and CDR2 as YYNGEE. The ends were cut back, 4 bases at V and 10 bases at J, with 30 bases in the middle. The CDR3: CASSQVPPSRTMVPSPLHF. The CDR3 DNA reads as TGTGCCAGCAGCCAAGTCCCCCCATCTCGGACAATGGTCCCATCACCCCTCCACTTT. The variable domain in full, completed from reference TRBV9 and TRBJ1-6, reads DSGVTQTPKHLITATGQRVTLRCSPRSGDLSVYWYQQSLDQGLQFLIQYYNGEERAKGNILERFSAQQFPDLHSELNLSSLELGDSALYFCASSQVPPSRTMVPSPLHFGNGTRLTVT.

A few counts support this clonotype. The chain has TRBV6-5 and TRBJ1-2; 8 nucleotides agree with TRBD1. This CDR3 spans 14 amino acids. Germline V CDR1 and CDR2: MNHEY, SVGAGI. The V gene end was trimmed by 0 bases and the J gene end by 7 bases; junction bases not matched to a gene: 4. The CDR3 sequence is CASSYSPDRGGYTF. CDR3 coding DNA: TGTGCCAGCAGTTACTCACCAGACAGGGGTGGCTACACCTTC.

This clonotype was seen repeatedly, ten times or more. The chain employs TRBV7-9 and TRBJ1-6; D not resolved. The germline CDR1 and CDR2 sequences are SEHNR and FQNEAQ (reference sequence). CDR3 length equals 14 residues. V shed 3 bases and J shed 4 bases, with 7 bases lying between them. In nucleotides, the CDR3 is TGTGCCAGCAGCTTTCAGACGTATAATTCACCCCTCCACTTT. It yields the protein CASSFQTYNSPLHF.

This clonotype has more than one count but fewer than ten. The genes are TRBV7-9 and TRBJ1-2; 9 bases line up with TRBD1. Germline V gives CDR1 SEHNR, CDR2 FQNEAQ (reference sequence). The CDR3 totals 14 residues. V was pared by 5 bases and J by 8 bases, with 9 bases of the junction left unmatched. CDR3 in DNA: TGTGCCAGCAGCGCTCCGGGACAGGGTGGGGGCTACACCTTC. Translated: CASSAPGQGGGYTF.

This clonotype was counted between two and nine times. V is TRBV9 and J is TRBJ2-2, with 7 bases matching TRBD1. This CDR3 contains 14 residues. The germline gives CDR1 SGDLS, CDR2 YYNGEE. V lost 3 bases and J lost 9; bases outside the gene matches: 8. CDR3 in DNA: TGTGCCAGCAGCGCCGGGACAGCGGTCTGGGAGCTGTTTTTT. Amino acids: CASSAGTAVWELFF.

This chain links TRBV4-2 with TRBJ2-7, with a weak D call TRBD1 (6 bases). The CDR3 contains 16 residues. CDR1 is LGHNA and CDR2 is YNFKEQ in the germline V gene. Trimming removed 3 bases from V and 5 bases from J, with 20 bases in between. The CDR3 sequence is CASSQLKGLRDNEQYF. For the CDR3, the DNA is TGTGCCAGCAGCCAGTTGAAGGGTTTGAGGGACAACGAGCAGTACTTC.

This clonotype was seen many times. The V and J genes are TRBV2 and TRBJ1-5; weak D call: TRBD1 (5 bases). The CDR3 sequence is 14 residues long. Between the trimmed V and J ends, which lost 4 bases and 3 bases, there was a span of 10 bases. Per germline, CDR1 SNHLY and CDR2 FYNNEI. In DNA form, the CDR3 reads TGTGCCAGCAGTGCCCGACAGCCCAATCAGCCCCAGCATTTT. Translation: CASSARQPNQPQHF.

This clonotype was seen many times. The chain is built from TRBV7-2 and TRBJ1-5; D is undetermined. V was cut by 5 bases and J by 0 bases, with 11 bases left in between. Germline loops: CDR1 SGHTA, CDR2 FQGNSA. This CDR3 region has 15 residues. CDR3 region: CASSPDPYSNQPQHF. CDR3 bases: TGTGCCAGCAGCCCAGACCCCTATAGCAATCAGCCCCAGCATTTT.

The chain employs TRBV20-1 and TRBJ1-5, with TRBD1 identical over 11 bases. V shed 0 bases, J shed 2 bases, and the junction held 12 bases outside the gene matches. CDR1 is DFQATT and CDR2 is SNEGSKA in the germline V gene (reference sequence). CDR3 length: 19 residues. The CDR3 DNA sequence: TGCAGTGCTAGAGATGCAACCGGGACAGGGGGTGGAGGCAATCAGCCCCAGCATTTT. Amino acids: CSARDATGTGGGGNQPQHF.

The rearrangement uses TRBV7-8 and TRBJ2-5; TRBD2 matches 8 bases. V was clipped by 0 bases and J by 0 bases; unmatched bases: 3. Germline values: CDR1 SGHVS, CDR2 FQNEAQ. The CDR3 loop spans 16 amino acids. CDR3 bases: TGTGCCAGCAGCTTAGCGAGACTAGCGTACCAAGAGACCCAGTACTTC. It is translated as CASSLARLAYQETQYF.

The genes are TRBV6-5 and TRBJ1-3; D is unclear. V lost 6 bases, J lost 0 bases, and 12 bases lay in between. The CDR3 is made up of 15 amino acids. CDR1 and CDR2 from the germline V gene are MNHEY and SVGAGI. CDR3 sequence: CASRTRGISGNTIYF. Here the CDR3 DNA reads TGTGCCAGCAGGACCAGAGGAATCTCTGGAAACACCATATATTTT.

V is TRBV4-1 and J is TRBJ1-1; no definite D call. Trimming removed 1 base from V and 6 bases from J, with 15 bases in between. Germline CDR1 reads MGHRA; CDR2 reads YSYEKL. This CDR3 has 15 amino acids. The CDR3 bases are TGCGCCAGCAGCCAAGTAGTTGCGGGTACCGCTGAAGCTTTCTTT. Amino acid sequence: CASSQVVAGTAEAFF.

The chain uses TRBV2 and TRBJ1-5; D is possibly TRBD1 (5 bases). Germline CDR1 SNHLY, CDR2 FYNNEI. The CDR3 is made up of 17 amino acids. The ends were cut back, 5 bases at V and 3 bases at J, with 20 bases in the middle. The DNA of the CDR3 is TGTGCCAGCAGTTCCCCAGTTCCGGGACGGTTCAATCAGCCCCAGCATTTT. It encodes CASSSPVPGRFNQPQHF.

This clonotype has just a few counts. The gene calls are TRBV7-2 and TRBJ1-4; 11 bases are a match to TRBD1. Germline V gene sequence: CDR1 SGHTA, CDR2 FQGNSA. The CDR3 extends over 14 amino acids. V was pared by 7 bases and J by 8 bases, with 6 bases of the junction left unmatched. CDR3: CASNPGQGGEKLFF. In nucleotides, the CDR3 is TGTGCCAGCAACCCGGGACAGGGGGGGGAAAAACTGTTTTTT.

The sample holds many counts of this clonotype. The chain recombines TRBV10-3 with TRBJ1-6, with 7 nucleotides matching TRBD1. There are 13 residues in the CDR3. Germline V CDR1 and CDR2: ENHRY, SYGVKD. V lost 7 bases to trimming and J lost 10 bases; unmatched junction nucleotides: 7. The CDR3 DNA follows: TGTGCCATCAACCTCGAAGGGGGCTCACCCCTCCACTTT. Translated: CAINLEGGSPLHF.

This clonotype was observed a few times. The germline gene is not matched at one end of the junction; a read error may be the cause. The chain uses TRBV5-5 and TRBJ1-2; 10 positions agree with TRBD1. The CDR3 runs 15 residues. Germline CDR1 reads SGHKS; CDR2 reads YYEKEE (reference sequence). CDR3 amino acids: CASTIGQGDNYDYTF. The CDR3, as DNA: TGTGCCAGCACCATTGGACAGGGGGACAACTATGACTACACCTTC.